What follows are 14 T cell receptor beta chains derived from one specimen sequenced in a study of a mutant IDH1 vaccine in newly diagnosed glioma. This table comes from immunoSEQ multiplex PCR, and its TCRdb copy is limited to in-frame clones, with some not included. Seen here are around 70,000 clones, roughly 84% observed once, and the top ten hold less than 15%. Time point in this sample: week 35, safety follow-up. Topical imiquimod accompanied each vaccine dose, which consisted of 300 ug of mutant IDH1 20-mer peptide. Antigen specificity for these receptors is unknown. The sequenced sample was PBMCs, obtained from a glioma patient whose treatment included an IDH1 peptide vaccine. The source of these receptors is a man younger than 35 with glioma.

The chain employs TRBV4-1 and TRBJ2-5; a weak D match, TRBD1 (7 bases). Trimming took 0 bases from V and 7 from J, leaving 21 bases between them. Germline CDR1 is MGHRA and CDR2 is YSYEKL. This CDR3 comprises 17 residues. CDR3 nucleotide sequence: TGCGCCAGCAGCCAAGAGGGCGGGGTAGGGGGCGTCGGGACCCAGTACTTC. Protein product: CASSQEGGVGGVGTQYF.

The J gene is TRBJ1-2, the V gene TRBV4-2, with no clear D. The CDR3 sequence is 16 residues long. Germline V gives CDR1 LGHNA, CDR2 YNFKEQ. V dropped 0 bases and J dropped 0 bases, with 11 bases sitting between them. In DNA, the CDR3 is TGTGCCAGCAGCCAAGAATGGAGGCAGCCTAACTATGGCTACACCTTC. It yields the protein CASSQEWRQPNYGYTF.

The J gene is TRBJ1-2, the V gene TRBV19; 8 bases align to TRBD1. V lost 6 bases and J lost 7; bases outside the gene matches: 1. CDR3 length: 11 residues. The germline gives CDR1 LNHDA, CDR2 SQIVND (reference sequence). As DNA, the CDR3 is TGTGCCAGTAGGCAGGGGGCTGGCTACACCTTC. Amino acids: CASRQGAGYTF. Complete variable domain (other parts from reference TRBV19 and TRBJ1-2): DGGITQSPKYLFRKEGQNVTLSCEQNLNHDAMYWYRQDPGQGLRLIYYSQIVNDFQKGDIAEGYSVSREKKESFPLTVTSAQKNPTAFYLCASRQGAGYTFGSGTRLTVV.

The chain carries TRBV9 and TRBJ2-1; TRBD2 aligns across 14 bases. Germline-derived CDR1 and CDR2 are SGDLS and YYNGEE. Unmatched junction bases numbered 6, after V lost 3 bases and J lost 4 bases. CDR3 length: 17 residues. The DNA of the CDR3 is TGTGCCAGCAGCGCTCAGGGACTAGCGGGAGAGTACAATGAGCAGTTCTTC. Translating gives CASSAQGLAGEYNEQFF.

The chain combines TRBV5-8 with TRBJ1-1; a weak D match, TRBD1 (5 bases). CDR1 SGHTS and CDR2 YDEGEE come from the germline V gene. V lost 3 bases and J lost 2, with 14 bases in between. This CDR3 region has 15 residues. As DNA, the CDR3 is TGTGCCAGCAGCTGGTACAGGTTAGAAAACACTGAAGCTTTCTTT. Translating gives CASSWYRLENTEAFF. Full variable domain (rest looked up from reference TRBV5-8 and TRBJ1-1): EAGVTQSPTHLIKTRGQQATLRCSPISGHTSVYWYQQALGLGLQFLLWYDEGEERNRGNFPPRFSGRQFPNYSSELNVNALELEDSALYLCASSWYRLENTEAFFGQGTRLTVV.

This clone was seen only once. V and J are TRBV5-1 and TRBJ2-1; 7 nucleotides align to TRBD1. The CDR3 extends over 15 amino acids. Per germline, CDR1 SGHRS and CDR2 YFSETQ. Losses at the gene ends were 0 bases for V and 5 bases for J; bases not matched to a gene: 5. CDR3 amino acids: CASSLENRGDNEQFF. In nucleotides, the CDR3 is TGCGCCAGCAGCTTGGAAAACAGGGGTGACAATGAGCAGTTCTTC.

V usage is TRBV5-3 and J usage is TRBJ2-7; tentatively, D is TRBD1 (6 bases). TRBV5-3 is sorted into the ORF group, with uncertain function. V dropped 1 base and J dropped 6 bases, with 23 bases sitting between them. The CDR3 runs 17 residues. The chain's CDR3 is CARSLTIGSGRGGEQYF. CDR3 sequence (DNA): TGTGCCAGAAGCTTGACCATTGGGAGCGGCAGGGGTGGCGAGCAGTACTTC.

V and J are TRBV4-1 and TRBJ1-2; D is ambiguous. Germline values: CDR1 MGHRA, CDR2 YSYEKL. Trimming took 4 bases from V and 1 from J, leaving 7 bases between them. The CDR3 has 13 residues. CDR3 protein: CASSPSNNYGYTF. Written as DNA, the CDR3 is TGCGCCAGCAGCCCCTCGAATAACTATGGCTACACCTTC.

Note on this clone: This sample includes further DNA sequences coding for the same CDR3. The rearrangement links TRBV5-6 to TRBJ1-1; D is ambiguous. The CDR3 runs 16 residues. V gave up 1 base and J gave up 1 base, with 14 bases separating them. The germline V gene has CDR1 SGHDT and CDR2 YYEEEE. CDR3 coding DNA: TGTGCCAGCAGCTTGTTTGGCCGGGGAGGGAACACTGAAGCTTTCTTT. This translates into CASSLFGRGGNTEAFF. Full variable domain (remainder filled in from reference TRBV5-6 and TRBJ1-1): DAGVTQSPTHLIKTRGQQVTLRCSPKSGHDTVSWYQQALGQGPQFIFQYYEEEERQRGNFPDRFSGHQFPNYSSELNVNALLLGDSALYLCASSLFGRGGNTEAFFGQGTRLTVV.

The chain recombines TRBV11-2 with TRBJ1-3, with D possibly TRBD1 on 6 matching bases. This CDR3 comprises 16 residues. Looked up from germline, CDR1 is SGHAT and CDR2 is FQNNGV. With 4 bases removed from V and 0 bases from J, the gap between germline ends came to 13 bases. CDR3 residues: CASSSHTGISGNTIYF. The DNA for the CDR3 is TGTGCCAGCAGCTCGCATACAGGGATCTCTGGAAACACCATATATTTT.

This clone was found a few times. The chain combines TRBV6-5 with TRBJ1-1; D is unclear. The CDR3 contains 16 residues. Germline-derived CDR1 and CDR2 are MNHEY and SVGAGI. The ends were cut back, 0 bases at V and 1 base at J, with 12 bases in the middle. The CDR3 loop reads CASSYSSGRGNTEAFF. In nucleotides, the CDR3 is TGTGCCAGCAGTTACTCATCGGGGAGAGGGAACACTGAAGCTTTCTTT.

The chain joins TRBV18 to TRBJ1-2, with D maybe TRBD1 (5 bases). Between the trimmed V and J ends, which lost 5 bases and 2 bases, there was a span of 12 bases. The germline V gene encodes CDR1 KGHSH and CDR2 LQKENI. The CDR3 totals 14 residues. The chain's CDR3 is CASSFSRENYGYTF. Written as DNA, the CDR3 is TGTGCCAGCTCATTTAGCAGGGAGAACTATGGCTACACCTTC. Drawing the rest from reference TRBV18 and TRBJ1-2, the complete variable domain is NAGVMQNPRHLVRRRGQEARLRCSPMKGHSHVYWYRQLPEEGLKFMVYLQKENIIDESGMPKERFSAEFPKEGPSILRIQQVVRGDSAAYFCASSFSRENYGYTFGSGTRLTVV.

The rearrangement links TRBV4-2 to TRBJ1-1; D might be TRBD1 (6 bases). Per the germline V gene, CDR1 is LGHNA and CDR2 is YNFKEQ. The germline V and J ends were trimmed by 8 bases and 4 bases, with 23 bases remaining between them. This CDR3 contains 16 residues. The CDR3 loop reads CASGTLNHREVTEAFF. The CDR3 DNA sequence: TGTGCCAGCGGGACCTTAAACCACAGGGAGGTCACTGAAGCTTTCTTT.

The rearrangement uses TRBV6-6 and TRBJ1-5, with 8 nucleotides matching TRBD1. The CDR3 has 15 residues. V was pared by 2 bases and J by 4 bases, with 4 bases of the junction left unmatched. Germline CDR1 MNHNY, CDR2 SVGAGI (reference sequence). DNA for the CDR3: TGTGCCAGCAGTTACGGACAGGGAGGGAATCAGCCCCAGCATTTT. Translating it yields CASSYGQGGNQPQHF.